This T cell receptor beta chain comes out of a study of CD4+ T cells in melanoma. The study's findings and limits: Reportedly, melanoma neoantigen-specific CD4+ T cells showed varied differentiation states. A reported correlation linked neoantigen-specific CD4+ T cells to CD8+, macrophage and B cell function.

The CDR3 covers 17 residues. Germline CDR1 and CDR2: LNHDA and SQIVND (reference sequence). V gave up 4 bases and J gave up 1 base, with 19 bases separating them. Sequencing used immunoSEQ multiplex PCR; TCRdb keeps in-frame clones, though not all of them. The sample yields 15,000 to 20,000 clones, roughly four fifths seen once. Turning to this clone: What it binds is unknown.

Sequencing was done on a sample of cells from a culture (not recorded whether cultured in vitro). The TCR originated in a human donor with melanoma. The chain is built from TRBV19 and TRBJ1-2, with TRBD1 as a possible D gene (5 bases). The CDR3 DNA reads as TGTGCCAGTAGTACTCGGGGCCTCCGTCTCCTTAACTATGGCTACACCTTC. Translating gives CASSTRGLRLLNYGYTF.